This TCR beta chain is drawn from a study of tumor and adjacent non-tumor tissue in lung cancer. A remark on this clonotype: The antigen remains undetermined.

Per the germline V gene, CDR1 is SGHAT and CDR2 is FQDESV (reference sequence). The CDR3 contains 12 residues. The template was RNA from unsorted bulk tissue. The library came from three nested PCR rounds adapted from ARM-PCR protocols. TCRdb re-called the multiplex PCR reads with MiXCR, one entry per CDR3 protein. The table shows around 210,000 distinct CDR3 sequences, with 60% to 85% occurring only once. Study findings and constraints: Significantly higher TCR diversity was found in tumor than normal lung.

This TCR was sampled from a man aged 55 to 70 with non-small cell lung cancer. The sample comprised lung tumor tissue. The chain employs TRBV11-1 and TRBJ2-7; D call uncertain. The CDR3 DNA is TGTATCAGCAGCTTAAATAGCTACGAGCAGTACTTC. Protein sequence: CISSLNSYEQYF. Filled out from reference TRBV11-1 and TRBJ2-7, the complete variable domain reads EAEVAQSPRYKITEKSQAVAFWCDPISGHATLYWYRQILGQGPELLVQFQDESVVDDSQLPKDRFSAERLKGVDSTLKIQPAELGDSAMYLCISSLNSYEQYFGPGTRLTVT.